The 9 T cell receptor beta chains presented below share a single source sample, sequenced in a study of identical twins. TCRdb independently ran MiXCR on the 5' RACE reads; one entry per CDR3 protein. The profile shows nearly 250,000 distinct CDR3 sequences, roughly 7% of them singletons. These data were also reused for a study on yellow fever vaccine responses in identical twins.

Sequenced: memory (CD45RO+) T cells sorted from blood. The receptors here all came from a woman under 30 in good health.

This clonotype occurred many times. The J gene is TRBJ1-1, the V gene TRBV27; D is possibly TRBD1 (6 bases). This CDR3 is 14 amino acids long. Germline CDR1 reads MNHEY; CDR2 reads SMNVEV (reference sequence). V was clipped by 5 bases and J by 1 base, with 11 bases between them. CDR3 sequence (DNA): TGTGCCAGCAGTGACGACAGGAGGAACACTGAAGCTTTCTTT. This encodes CASSDDRRNTEAFF.

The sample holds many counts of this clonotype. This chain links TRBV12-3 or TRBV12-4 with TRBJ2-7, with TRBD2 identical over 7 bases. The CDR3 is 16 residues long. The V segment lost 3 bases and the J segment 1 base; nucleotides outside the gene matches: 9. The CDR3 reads CASSFTSASLSYEQYF. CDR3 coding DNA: TGTGCCAGCAGTTTCACTAGCGCGTCCCTTTCCTACGAGCAGTACTTC.

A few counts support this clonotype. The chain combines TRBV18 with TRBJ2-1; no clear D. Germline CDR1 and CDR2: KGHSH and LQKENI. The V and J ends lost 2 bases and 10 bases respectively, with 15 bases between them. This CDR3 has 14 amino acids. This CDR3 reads CASSPGPTDVEQFF. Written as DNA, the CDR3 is TGTGCCAGCTCACCAGGACCAACGGACGTAGAGCAGTTCTTC.

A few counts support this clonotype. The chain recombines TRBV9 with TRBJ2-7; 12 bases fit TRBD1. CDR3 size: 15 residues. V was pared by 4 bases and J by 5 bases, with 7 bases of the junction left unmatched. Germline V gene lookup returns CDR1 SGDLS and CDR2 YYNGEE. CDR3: CASSLRDRGLHEQYF. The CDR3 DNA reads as TGTGCCAGCAGCCTCCGGGACAGGGGGCTTCACGAGCAGTACTTC. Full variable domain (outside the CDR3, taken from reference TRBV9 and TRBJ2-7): DSGVTQTPKHLITATGQRVTLRCSPRSGDLSVYWYQQSLDQGLQFLIQYYNGEERAKGNILERFSAQQFPDLHSELNLSSLELGDSALYFCASSLRDRGLHEQYFGPGTRLTVT.

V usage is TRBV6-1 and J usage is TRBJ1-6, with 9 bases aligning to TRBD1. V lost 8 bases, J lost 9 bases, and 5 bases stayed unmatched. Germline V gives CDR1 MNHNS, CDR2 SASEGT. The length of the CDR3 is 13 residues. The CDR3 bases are TGTGCCAGCGCCGGGACAGGGACTTCACCCCTCCACTTT. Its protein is CASAGTGTSPLHF.

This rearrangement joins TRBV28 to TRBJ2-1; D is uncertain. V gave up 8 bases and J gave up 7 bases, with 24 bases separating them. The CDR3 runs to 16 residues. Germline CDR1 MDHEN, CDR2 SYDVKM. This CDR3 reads CASGLGSTAGWNEQFF. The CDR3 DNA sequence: TGTGCCAGCGGTCTAGGGTCGACTGCTGGGTGGAATGAGCAGTTCTTC.

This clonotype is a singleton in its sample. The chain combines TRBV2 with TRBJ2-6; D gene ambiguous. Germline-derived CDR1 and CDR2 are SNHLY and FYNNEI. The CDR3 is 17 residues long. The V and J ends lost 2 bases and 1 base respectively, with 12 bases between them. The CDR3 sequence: CASSERFISSGANVLTF. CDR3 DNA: TGTGCCAGCAGTGAAAGGTTTATATCTTCTGGGGCCAACGTCCTGACTTTC. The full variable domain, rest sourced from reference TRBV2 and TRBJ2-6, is EPEVTQTPSHQVTQMGQEVILRCVPISNHLYFYWYRQILGQKVEFLVSFYNNEISEKSEIFDDQFSVERPDGSNFTLKIRSTKLEDSAMYFCASSERFISSGANVLTFGAGSRLTVL.

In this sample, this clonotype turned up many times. The CDR3 region has the DNA TGTGCCACCAGTGACCCCGCCCCACTCCGAAGACTAGCCGCCACAGATACGCAGTATTTT. Amino acid sequence: CATSDPAPLRRLAATDTQYF. The V gene is TRBV24-1, the J gene TRBJ2-3; 7 bases map to TRBD2. Trimming took 4 bases from V and 2 from J; bases not matched to a gene: 20. The germline V gene has CDR1 KGHDR and CDR2 SFDVKD. The CDR3 runs 20 residues.

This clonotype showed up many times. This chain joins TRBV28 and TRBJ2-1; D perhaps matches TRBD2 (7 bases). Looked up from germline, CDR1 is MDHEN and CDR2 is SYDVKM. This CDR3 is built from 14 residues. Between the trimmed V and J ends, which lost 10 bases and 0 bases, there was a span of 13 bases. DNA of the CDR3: TGTGCCACCCCCGCGGGGGCCTCCTACAATGAGCAGTTCTTC. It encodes CATPAGASYNEQFF. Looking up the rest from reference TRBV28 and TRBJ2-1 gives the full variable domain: DVKVTQSSRYLVKRTGEKVFLECVQDMDHENMFWYRQDPGLGLRLIYFSYDVKMKEKGDIPEGYSVSREKKERFSLILESASTNQTSMYLCATPAGASYNEQFFGPGTRLTVL.